These T cell receptor beta chains were read from a single sample in a study of cytomegalovirus exposure and HLA in healthy donors. Sequenced by immunoSEQ multiplex PCR; TCRdb stores in-frame clones only, minus some. The sample records around 250,000 clones, 90% being singletons. Specimen: PBMCs. The receptors were gathered from a woman aged 18-29 years in good health and CMV-seronegative. Both conserved end residues are part of each CDR3.

TRBV2	TRBJ2-1	CASSVGQGSYNEQFF
TRBV7-6	TRBJ2-5	CASSSTYGGRETQYF
TRBV14	TRBJ1-5	CASSQAQLEEGGYSNQPQHF
TRBV2	TRBJ2-3	CASSEGGGLPTDTQYF
TRBV6-5	TRBJ1-5	CASSYKDSVQPQHF
TRBV27	TRBJ2-7	CASSLMSSGSYEQYF
TRBV15	TRBJ1-4	CATSRDRSGGYEKLFF
TRBV11-2	TRBJ2-3	CASSRTGGIDTQYF
TRBV28	TRBJ2-7	CASSQAGTGGAEQYF
TRBV7-9	TRBJ1-5	CASSLARGGNPSNQPQHF
TRBV6-5	TRBJ2-2	CASSYESGDTGELFF
TRBV5-4	TRBJ2-5	CASSFDTGGRDQYF
TRBV4-2	TRBJ1-2	CASSQDTSREGNYGYTF
TRBV19	TRBJ1-1	CASSISGGTTEAFF
TRBV7-6	TRBJ2-7	CASSFGDKYEQYF
TRBV7-9	TRBJ2-1	CASSSPTLGQELF
TRBV6-6	TRBJ1-1	CASSTTGARNTEAFF
TRBV30	TRBJ1-2	CAWRPGLANYGYTF
TRBV5-1	TRBJ2-1	CASSRTSGGNEQFF
TRBV6-1	TRBJ1-2	CASSERLRGDYGYTF
TRBV6-1	TRBJ2-4	CASLGSLAKNIQYF
TRBV6-1	TRBJ2-4	CASTQAGVDIQYF
TRBV28	TRBJ1-5	CASSLRGLQPQHF
TRBV4-1	TRBJ2-1	CASSQAPSGGDEQFF
TRBV10-2	TRBJ2-7	CASSPGLAVLLYEQYF
TRBV5-6	TRBJ2-3	CASSLAGAGTDTQYF
TRBV29-1	TRBJ2-5	CSVGGAGGQETQYF
TRBV6-5	TRBJ2-1	CASSYSRSGSYNEQFF
TRBV27	TRBJ1-6	CASSQGGTNSPLHF
TRBV19	TRBJ1-4	CASSIGGDRGKLFF
TRBV28	TRBJ1-2	CASSQGAPDYGYTF
TRBV27	TRBJ1-5	CASSLRGYNQPQHF
TRBV9	TRBJ2-3	CASSMWDSPVTDTQYF
TRBV2	TRBJ2-2	CASSETGNTGELFF
TRBV5-1	TRBJ1-6	CASSLEVVRNSPLHF
TRBV7-2	TRBJ2-3	CASRRSLSTDTQYF
TRBV5-1	TRBJ2-1	CASSPTGSEQFF
TRBV4-3	TRBJ2-1	CASSQRQGFDEQFF
TRBV5-6	TRBJ2-2	CASSGDRGANTGELFF
TRBV13	TRBJ1-3	CASGGSGNTIYF
TRBV27	TRBJ2-1	CASSSEPGQGNEQFF
TRBV28	TRBJ2-1	CASSNYRGPTVEQFF
TRBV11-2	TRBJ1-1	CASSPDRGVTEAFF
TRBV29-1	TRBJ1-2	CSVVDSYGYTF
TRBV5-1	TRBJ2-3	CASSTGQTDTQYF
TRBV7-9	TRBJ2-7	CASSLEQGGQYF
TRBV5-1	TRBJ1-3	CASSAGAGPLSSGNTIYF
TRBV6-5	TRBJ1-6	CASSQTVNNSPLHF
TRBV11-3	TRBJ2-1	CASSLGGGASNEQFF
TRBV9	TRBJ1-5	CASSVPVPGQKNSNQPQHF
TRBV27	TRBJ1-3	CASSSGQKDSGNTIYF
TRBV14	TRBJ1-1	CASSQDFGDLREAFF
TRBV7-9	TRBJ2-3	CAGEASHDRSTDTQYF